These 31 T cell receptor beta chains came from one sample sequenced in a study of vaccination and CD4 T cells after COVID-19. Cultured CD4+ T cell DNA underwent sequencing with the Oncomine TCR Beta short-read assay. TCRdb used MiXCR to reprocess the PCR reads, holding one entry per CDR3 protein. This sample has approximately 20,000 distinct CDR3 sequences, with 60% to 75% found just once. Antigens for these TCRs are unknown. As to treatment: approximately 10-day PBMC culture with coronavirus spike peptide pools or control peptides (ViraFEST assay). Sequencing was performed on CD4+ T cells from blood, cultured in vitro. These receptors came from a human donor who had recovered from COVID-19.

This clonotype was seen a single time. The chain links TRBV7-2 to TRBJ2-5, with 10 bases that match TRBD1. J lost 4 bases, V lost 5 bases, and 10 bases had no gene match. Germline values: CDR1 SGHTA, CDR2 FQGNSA. This CDR3 comprises 16 residues. The chain's CDR3 is CASSTGTGVFRETQYF. CDR3 DNA: TGTGCCAGCAGCACCGGGACAGGGGTTTTCAGAGAGACCCAGTACTTC.

The chain uses TRBV2 and TRBJ1-6, with TRBD1 matching over 7 bases. The germline V gene has CDR1 SNHLY and CDR2 FYNNEI. The length of the CDR3 is 14 residues. Trimming cost V 6 bases and J 10 bases; bases outside gene matches: 9. The CDR3 nucleotides read TGTGCCAGCAGCAGTACAGGGGATCTATCACCCCTCCACTTT. It codes for CASSSTGDLSPLHF.

The chain carries TRBV7-3 and TRBJ2-2, with D uncertain. Deletions cut 1 base from V and 6 bases from J, with 6 bases between. The CDR3 is made up of 13 amino acids. Germline V CDR1 and CDR2: SGHTA, FQGTGA. DNA for the CDR3: TGTGCCAGCAGCTTAAGGACGGCCGGGGAGCTGTTTTTT. Translating gives CASSLRTAGELFF.

V and J are TRBV28 and TRBJ2-7; no reliable D call. This CDR3 spans 14 amino acids. V gave up 5 bases and J gave up 1 base, with 12 bases separating them. The V gene's germline CDR1 is MDHEN and CDR2 SYDVKM. CDR3 loop: CASSGTEASYEQYF. Written as DNA, the CDR3 is TGTGCCAGCAGTGGTACCGAGGCATCCTACGAGCAGTACTTC.

The CDR3 DNA follows: TGTGCCAGCAGTTATTCAGGCTACACCTTC. It translates to CASSYSGYTF. The chain is built from TRBV6-9 and TRBJ1-2; D remains ambiguous. CDR3 length: 10 residues. V was shortened by 0 bases and J by 8 bases, with 1 base between the two germline ends. Per the germline V gene, CDR1 is MNHGY and CDR2 is SVAAGI.

This chain uses TRBV12-3 or TRBV12-4 with TRBJ1-1, with a possible D match to TRBD1 (6 bases). This CDR3 spans 14 amino acids. The V end was cut by 0 bases, the J end by 7 bases, with 12 bases between. The CDR3 coding sequence is TGTGCCAGCAGTTTAGCACGGGGGCAGAGTGAAGCTTTCTTT. This sequence encodes CASSLARGQSEAFF.

The chain is built from TRBV6-1 and TRBJ2-1, with 7 nucleotides matching TRBD2. With 5 bases clipped from V and 7 bases from J, the junction kept 20 bases outside the gene matches. The CDR3 loop spans 18 amino acids. Germline V gives CDR1 MNHNS, CDR2 SASEGT. CDR3 nucleotide sequence: TGTGCCAGCAGTATCTTACCGTACGCGGGAGTGGCGGAGAATGAGCAGTTCTTC. This sequence encodes CASSILPYAGVAENEQFF.

This clonotype was counted a few times. The chain links TRBV28 to TRBJ1-2; D gene ambiguous. CDR1 MDHEN and CDR2 SYDVKM come from the germline V gene. Trimming cost V 3 bases and J 6 bases, with 14 bases left between them. There are 14 residues in the CDR3. This chain's CDR3 is CASSFKTPPHGYTF. CDR3 coding DNA: TGTGCCAGCAGTTTTAAGACCCCCCCCCATGGCTACACCTTC.

The rearrangement links TRBV30 to TRBJ2-3; 10 nucleotides line up with TRBD2. The CDR3 extends over 14 amino acids. Germline CDR1 reads GTSNPN; CDR2 reads SVGIG (reference sequence). V dropped 5 bases and J dropped 1; count of bases not matched to a gene: 3. CDR3: CAWFLAGGTDTQYF. Here the CDR3 DNA reads TGTGCCTGGTTCCTAGCGGGAGGCACAGATACGCAGTATTTT.

The chain has TRBV2 and TRBJ1-1; D possibly corresponds to TRBD1 (6 bases). This CDR3 contains 14 residues. CDR1 is SNHLY and CDR2 is FYNNEI in the germline V gene. Trimming pared 5 bases from V and 1 base from J, leaving 11 bases between. CDR3 nucleotides: TGTGCCAGCAGTTTTGGAGGGGGGAACACTGAAGCTTTCTTT. Encoded protein: CASSFGGGNTEAFF. Full variable domain (remainder filled in from reference TRBV2 and TRBJ1-1): EPEVTQTPSHQVTQMGQEVILRCVPISNHLYFYWYRQILGQKVEFLVSFYNNEISEKSEIFDDQFSVERPDGSNFTLKIRSTKLEDSAMYFCASSFGGGNTEAFFGQGTRLTVV.

The chain has TRBV12-3 or TRBV12-4 and TRBJ1-1; maybe TRBD1 (5 bases). Trimming pared 5 bases from V and 4 bases from J, leaving 20 bases between. The CDR3 totals 16 residues. CDR3 sequence reads: CASSKTSGQGTTEAFF. In DNA, the CDR3 is TGTGCCAGCAGTAAGACCTCGGGGCAGGGTACCACTGAAGCTTTCTTT.

The chain carries TRBV6-5 and TRBJ1-2; 8 bases agree with TRBD1. The CDR3 is 15 residues long. Trimming removed 4 bases from V and 4 bases from J; junction bases left unmatched: 8. Germline V lookup: CDR1 MNHEY, CDR2 SVGAGI. For the CDR3, the DNA is TGTGCCAGCAGTTGGTCCAGGGGGCGCATCTATGGCTACACCTTC. Protein product: CASSWSRGRIYGYTF.

V and J are TRBV11-1 and TRBJ1-5; D gene uncertain. Germline V gives CDR1 SGHAT, CDR2 FQDESV (reference sequence). The CDR3 sequence is 13 residues long. Trimming removed 4 bases from V and 0 bases from J, with 4 bases in between. CDR3 amino acids: CASSWDSNQPQHF. The CDR3 region has the DNA TGTGCCAGCAGCTGGGATAGCAATCAGCCCCAGCATTTT.

The CDR3 sequence is CASRSPSREPYNEQFF. The CDR3 DNA sequence: TGTGCCAGCAGATCTCCCTCCCGGGAGCCCTACAATGAGCAGTTCTTC. The gene calls are TRBV27 and TRBJ2-1; tentative D call: TRBD2 (6 bases). The length of the CDR3 is 16 residues. With 6 bases removed from V and 2 bases from J, the gap between germline ends came to 17 bases. The germline V gene encodes CDR1 MNHEY and CDR2 SMNVEV (reference sequence).

The rearrangement uses TRBV20-1 and TRBJ2-5; 12 bases match TRBD2. Trimming cost V 6 bases and J 6 bases; bases outside gene matches: 8. The CDR3 is made up of 14 amino acids. Germline lookup yields CDR1 DFQATT and CDR2 SNEGSKA (reference sequence). CDR3 nucleotide sequence: TGCAGTGCCCTTACTAGCGGGAGGATGAAGACCCAGTACTTC. Its translation: CSALTSGRMKTQYF.

The chain links TRBV30 to TRBJ1-2; D perhaps matches TRBD1 (5 bases). From germline, CDR1 is GTSNPN and CDR2 SVGIG (reference sequence). The V gene lost 0 bases and the J gene lost 0 bases, with 14 bases spanning the gap. The CDR3 is 16 amino acids. The CDR3 DNA reads TGTGCCTGGAGTGTAGGGCAGGGCCCCCCTAACTATGGCTACACCTTC. It yields the protein CAWSVGQGPPNYGYTF.

This clonotype was detected once. The rearrangement uses TRBV6-1 and TRBJ2-6; 9 bases match TRBD1. Germline CDR1 and CDR2: MNHNS and SASEGT. The CDR3 loop spans 17 amino acids. The V gene end was trimmed by 4 bases and the J gene end by 0 bases; junction bases not matched to a gene: 4. The CDR3 is CASSAGTGNSGANVLTF. The CDR3 nucleotides are TGTGCCAGCAGTGCCGGGACAGGGAACTCTGGGGCCAACGTCCTGACTTTC.

The chain has TRBV23-1 and TRBJ1-2; D possibly corresponds to TRBD1 (5 bases). TRBV23-1 is recorded as an ORF, its role being uncertain. CDR3 size: 16 residues. Trimming left V 1 base short and J 4 bases short, with 16 bases between. CDR3 sequence: CASSQYSGPVSYGYTF. The CDR3, as DNA: TGCGCCAGCAGTCAATACTCGGGACCGGTCTCCTATGGCTACACCTTC.

The rearrangement uses TRBV10-3 and TRBJ1-1; D uncertain. This CDR3 is built from 14 residues. Germline CDR1 and CDR2: ENHRY and SYGVKD. Trimming cost V 6 bases and J 0 bases, with 11 bases left between them. The CDR3 DNA sequence: TGTGCCATCAGGGGAGACGGAGTGAACACTGAAGCTTTCTTT. Its translation: CAIRGDGVNTEAFF.

This clonotype was seen once. This chain links TRBV7-2 with TRBJ1-3, with 7 bases identical to TRBD1. Germline V gene lookup returns CDR1 SGHTA and CDR2 FQGNSA. The CDR3 contains 14 residues. Trimming took 5 bases from V and 4 from J; bases not matched to a gene: 5. The CDR3 loop reads CASSHTGVGNTIYF. The CDR3 DNA is TGTGCCAGCAGCCACACAGGGGTCGGAAACACCATATATTTT.

This clonotype has more than one count but fewer than ten. This sequence joins TRBV24-1 and TRBJ1-6; possibly TRBD1 for D (5 bases). There are 13 residues in the CDR3. V was cut by 5 bases and J by 8 bases, with 9 bases left in between. The germline gives CDR1 KGHDR, CDR2 SFDVKD. The CDR3 spells CATSGQGDSPLHF. CDR3 DNA: TGTGCCACCAGTGGGCAGGGCGATTCACCCCTCCACTTT.

This clonotype appeared a single time. V and J are TRBV7-9 and TRBJ2-3, with D unresolved. Germline V gives CDR1 SEHNR, CDR2 FQNEAQ (reference sequence). The V end lost 5 bases, the J end lost 4 bases, and 4 bases lay between the germline ends. There are 11 residues in the CDR3. The chain's CDR3 is CASSRADTQYF. The CDR3 region has the DNA TGTGCCAGCAGCAGAGCAGATACGCAGTATTTT.

The chain joins TRBV29-1 to TRBJ2-1; possible D gene TRBD2, 5 bases. CDR3 size: 11 residues. V gave up 6 bases and J gave up 6 bases, with 9 bases separating them. Germline CDR1 reads SQVTM; CDR2 reads ANQGSEA. DNA of the CDR3: TGCAGCGTCGCACGGGGCAATGAGCAGTTCTTC. Protein product: CSVARGNEQFF.

This clonotype has more than one count but fewer than ten. The V call is TRBV30, the J call TRBJ2-4; no clear D. This CDR3 is built from 14 residues. Germline values: CDR1 GTSNPN, CDR2 SVGIG (reference sequence). Trimming took off 4 bases at V and 0 bases at J, with 10 bases between the two ends. CDR3 sequence: CAWKGGLAKNIQYF. CDR3 nucleotides: TGTGCCTGGAAAGGCGGTCTAGCCAAAAACATTCAGTACTTC.

This clonotype was seen only once. V and J are TRBV6-2 or TRBV6-3 and TRBJ2-5, with D uncertain. V gave up 0 bases and J gave up 4 bases, with 3 bases separating them. The CDR3 sequence is 12 residues long. Germline lookup yields CDR1 MNHEY and CDR2 SVGEGT. CDR3 DNA: TGTGCCAGCAGTTACTCGGGAGAGACCCAGTACTTC. It specifies CASSYSGETQYF.

The rearrangement uses TRBV30 and TRBJ2-7, with D unclear. Trimming pared 0 bases from V and 2 bases from J, leaving 11 bases between. Looked up from germline, CDR1 is GTSNPN and CDR2 is SVGIG (reference sequence). The length of the CDR3 is 14 residues. The CDR3 region is CAWSVSSKTYEQYF. CDR3 DNA: TGTGCCTGGAGTGTATCTAGTAAGACCTACGAGCAGTACTTC.

This clonotype turned up a few times. The chain combines TRBV2 with TRBJ1-1; D gene uncertain. Germline V CDR1 and CDR2: SNHLY, FYNNEI. The CDR3 spans 12 residues. V was trimmed by 7 bases and J by 4 bases, leaving 10 bases between them. The CDR3 protein is CASIKEFTEAFF. The DNA for the CDR3 is TGTGCCAGCATAAAGGAATTCACTGAAGCTTTCTTT.

CDR3 loop: CASSTRTGGSYGYTF. As DNA, the CDR3 is TGTGCCAGTAGTACCAGGACAGGGGGCTCGTATGGCTACACCTTC. The chain uses TRBV19 and TRBJ1-2; 11 nucleotides line up with TRBD1. V lost 4 bases, J lost 5 bases, and 6 bases stayed unmatched. CDR3 length: 15 amino acids. The germline gives CDR1 LNHDA, CDR2 SQIVND (reference sequence).

The chain links TRBV6-1 to TRBJ1-5; D is uncertain. The germline V and J ends were trimmed by 1 base and 7 bases, with 8 bases remaining between them. CDR3 length equals 13 residues. CDR1 is MNHNS and CDR2 is SASEGT in the germline V gene. CDR3 DNA sequence: TGTGCCAGCAGTGAAGTGGGGTTCCAGCCCCAGCATTTT. It translates to CASSEVGFQPQHF.

The J gene is TRBJ1-2, the V gene TRBV30; D unclear. This CDR3 region has 13 residues. The germline V gene encodes CDR1 GTSNPN and CDR2 SVGIG (reference sequence). Trimming cost V 3 bases and J 8 bases, with 16 bases left between them. As DNA, the CDR3 is TGTGCCTGGAGGGGCGGAGCGTTCGGAGGCTACACCTTC. Translating it yields CAWRGGAFGGYTF.

This rearrangement joins TRBV12-3 or TRBV12-4 to TRBJ1-1, with a weak D call TRBD1 (6 bases). Trimming removed 5 bases from V and 2 bases from J, with 15 bases in between. This CDR3 contains 15 residues. The CDR3: CASSPPLGHNTEAFF. The CDR3 DNA sequence: TGTGCCAGCAGTCCACCCCTGGGACACAACACTGAAGCTTTCTTT.